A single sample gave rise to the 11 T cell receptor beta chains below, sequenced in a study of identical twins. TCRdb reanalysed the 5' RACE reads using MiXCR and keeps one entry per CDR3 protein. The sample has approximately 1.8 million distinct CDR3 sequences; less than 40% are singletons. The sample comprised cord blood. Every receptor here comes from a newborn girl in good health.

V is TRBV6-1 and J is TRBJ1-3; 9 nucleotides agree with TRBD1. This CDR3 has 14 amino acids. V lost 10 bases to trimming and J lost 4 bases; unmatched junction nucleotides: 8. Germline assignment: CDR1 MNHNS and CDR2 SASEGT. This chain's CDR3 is CAIIQGAAGNTIYF. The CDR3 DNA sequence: TGTGCCATCATACAGGGGGCAGCCGGAAACACCATATATTTT.

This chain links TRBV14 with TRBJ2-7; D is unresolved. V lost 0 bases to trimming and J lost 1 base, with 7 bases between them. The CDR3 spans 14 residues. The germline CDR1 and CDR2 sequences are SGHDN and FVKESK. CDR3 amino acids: CASSQEISSYEQYF. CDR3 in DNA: TGTGCCAGCAGCCAAGAGATAAGTTCCTACGAGCAGTACTTC. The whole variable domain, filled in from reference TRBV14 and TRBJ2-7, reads EAGVTQFPSHSVIEKGQTVTLRCDPISGHDNLYWYRRVMGKEIKFLLHFVKESKQDESGMPNNRFLAERTGGTYSTLKVQPAELEDSGVYFCASSQEISSYEQYFGPGTRLTVT.

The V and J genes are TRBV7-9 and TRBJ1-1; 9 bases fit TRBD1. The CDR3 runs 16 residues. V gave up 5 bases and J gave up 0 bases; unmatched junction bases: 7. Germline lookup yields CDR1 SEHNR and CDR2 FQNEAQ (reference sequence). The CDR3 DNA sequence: TGTGCCAGCAGCGCCTGGACAGGGGTCGTGAACACTGAAGCTTTCTTT. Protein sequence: CASSAWTGVVNTEAFF.

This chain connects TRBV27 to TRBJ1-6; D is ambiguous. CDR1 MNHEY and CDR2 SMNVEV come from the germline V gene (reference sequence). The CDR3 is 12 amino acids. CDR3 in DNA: TGTGCTGTATTGGGCAGAAGTTCCCCCCTCCACTTT. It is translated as CAVLGRSSPLHF.

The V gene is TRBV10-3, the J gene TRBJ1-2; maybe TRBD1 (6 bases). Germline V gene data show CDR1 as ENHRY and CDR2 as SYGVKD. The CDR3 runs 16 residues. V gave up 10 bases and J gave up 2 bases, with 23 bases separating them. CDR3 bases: TGTGCCACCACAAAGCCGACCTCTCAGGGGAACTATGGCTACACCTTC. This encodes CATTKPTSQGNYGYTF.

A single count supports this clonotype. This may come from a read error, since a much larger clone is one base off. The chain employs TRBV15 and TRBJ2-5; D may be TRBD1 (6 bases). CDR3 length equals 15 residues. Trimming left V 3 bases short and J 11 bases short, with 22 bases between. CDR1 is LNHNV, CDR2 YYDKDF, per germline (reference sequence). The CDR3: CATSREKLTGGEQYF. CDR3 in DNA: TGTGCCACCAGCAGGGAAAAACTGACAGGAGGAGAGCAGTACTTC.

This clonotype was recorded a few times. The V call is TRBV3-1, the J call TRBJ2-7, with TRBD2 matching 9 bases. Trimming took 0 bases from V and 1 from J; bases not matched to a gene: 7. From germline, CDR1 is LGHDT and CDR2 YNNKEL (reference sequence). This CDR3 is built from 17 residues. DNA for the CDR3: TGTGCCAGCAGCCAAGATTTGGCTAGCGGGGCGTCCTACGAGCAGTACTTC. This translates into CASSQDLASGASYEQYF.

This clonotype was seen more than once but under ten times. The CDR3 loop reads CSASQALSYEQYF. The CDR3, as DNA: TGCAGTGCTAGCCAGGCTCTATCCTACGAGCAGTACTTC. The genes are TRBV20-1 and TRBJ2-7; D is ambiguous. Trimming took 3 bases from V and 1 from J, leaving 10 bases between them. Germline V gene data show CDR1 as DFQATT and CDR2 as SNEGSKA (reference sequence). The CDR3 spans 13 residues.

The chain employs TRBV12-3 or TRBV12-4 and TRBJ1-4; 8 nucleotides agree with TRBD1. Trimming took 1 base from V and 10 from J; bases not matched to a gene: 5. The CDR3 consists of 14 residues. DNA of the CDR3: TGTGCCAGCAGTTTAGGGACAGGGAGGGGAAAACTGTTTTTT. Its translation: CASSLGTGRGKLFF.

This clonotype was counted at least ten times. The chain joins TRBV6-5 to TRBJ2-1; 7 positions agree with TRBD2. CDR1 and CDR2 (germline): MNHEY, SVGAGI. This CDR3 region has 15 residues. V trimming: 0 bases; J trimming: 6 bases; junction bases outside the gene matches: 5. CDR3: CASSYSLAASNEQFF. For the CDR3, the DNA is TGTGCCAGCAGTTACTCCCTAGCGGCGTCCAATGAGCAGTTCTTC.

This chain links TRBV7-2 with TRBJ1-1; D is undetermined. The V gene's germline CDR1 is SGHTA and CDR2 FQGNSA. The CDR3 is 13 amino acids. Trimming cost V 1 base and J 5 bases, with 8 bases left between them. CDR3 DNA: TGTGCCAGCAGCTTAGGTCGGTGGACTGAAGCTTTCTTT. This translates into CASSLGRWTEAFF.